This TCR beta chain is drawn from a study of T cell responses to AZD1222 COVID-19 vaccine. Assay: immunoSEQ multiplex PCR; the TCRdb copy retains only in-frame clones and omits some. The sample carries around 65,000 clones, about 81% recorded once. V shed 0 bases and J 0 bases; nucleotides not matched to a gene: 12. Germline loops: CDR1 SGDLS, CDR2 YYNGEE. The CDR3 length is 22 residues. The TCR comes from an adult who received the AZD1222 COVID-19 vaccine. Source: peripheral blood, taken 28 days after the second AZD1222 dose. V usage is TRBV9 and J usage is TRBJ2-1, with TRBD2 matching 16 bases. CDR3 nucleotide sequence: TGTGCCAGCAGCGTAGCTTGGGGGTCGGGACTAGCGGGAGGGAGCTCCTACAATGAGCAGTTCTTC. It codes for CASSVAWGSGLAGGSSYNEQFF.